This T cell receptor (beta chain) emerged from a study of T cell changes during pregnancy in multiple sclerosis. Sequencing used immunoSEQ multiplex PCR; TCRdb keeps in-frame clones, though not all of them. The sample comprises more than 50,000 clones, 80% to 90% of which are singletons, and 2% to 3% rests with the top ten. The germline V gene encodes CDR1 MNHNY and CDR2 SVGAGI (reference sequence). V was shortened by 6 bases and J by 3 bases, with 21 bases between the two germline ends. The CDR3 is 16 residues long. Sequencing used peripheral blood, obtained in the first trimester of pregnancy. The chain couples TRBV6-6 to TRBJ2-7; no firm D call. This TCR was recovered from a female donor with multiple sclerosis, enrolled in a pregnancy study. The CDR3 region is CASSSLTRRSDYEQYF. The CDR3 nucleotides read TGTGCCAGCAGCTCACTAACGAGGAGATCGGACTACGAGCAGTACTTC.